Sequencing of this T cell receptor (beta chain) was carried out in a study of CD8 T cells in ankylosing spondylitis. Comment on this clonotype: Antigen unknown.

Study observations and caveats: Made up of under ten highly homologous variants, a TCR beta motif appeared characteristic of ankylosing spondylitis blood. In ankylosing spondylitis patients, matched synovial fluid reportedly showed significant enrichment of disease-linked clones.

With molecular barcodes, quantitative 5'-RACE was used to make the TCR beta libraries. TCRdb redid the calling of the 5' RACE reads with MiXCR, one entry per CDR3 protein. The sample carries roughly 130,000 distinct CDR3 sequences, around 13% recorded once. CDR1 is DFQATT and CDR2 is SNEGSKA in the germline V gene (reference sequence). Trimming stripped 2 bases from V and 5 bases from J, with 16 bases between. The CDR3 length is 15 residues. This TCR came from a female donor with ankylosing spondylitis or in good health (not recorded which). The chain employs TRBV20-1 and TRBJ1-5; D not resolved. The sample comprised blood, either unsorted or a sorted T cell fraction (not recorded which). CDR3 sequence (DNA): TGCAGTGCTAGAAGTGGGGTGGCTTGGGATCAGCCCCAGCATTTT. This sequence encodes CSARSGVAWDQPQHF.